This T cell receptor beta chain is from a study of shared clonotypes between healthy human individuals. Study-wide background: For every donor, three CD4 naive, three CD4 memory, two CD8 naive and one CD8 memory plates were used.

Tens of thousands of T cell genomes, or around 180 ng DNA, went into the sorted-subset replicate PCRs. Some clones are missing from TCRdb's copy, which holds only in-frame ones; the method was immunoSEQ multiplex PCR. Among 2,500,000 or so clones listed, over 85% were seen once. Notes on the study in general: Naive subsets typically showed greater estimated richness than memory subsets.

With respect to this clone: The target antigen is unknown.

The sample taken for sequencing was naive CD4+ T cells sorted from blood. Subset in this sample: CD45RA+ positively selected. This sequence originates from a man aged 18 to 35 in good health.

CDR3 DNA sequence: TGTGCCAGCGCCGGGACTAGCAGTTCAGAGACCCAGTACTTC. This gives the protein CASAGTSSSETQYF. The chain carries TRBV7-2 and TRBJ2-5, with 9 nucleotides matching TRBD2. From germline, CDR1 is SGHTA and CDR2 FQGNSA. V shed 8 bases and J 4 bases; nucleotides not matched to a gene: 8. This CDR3 is built from 14 residues.